These T cell receptor beta chains were read from a single sample in a study of blood T cell repertoires in COVID-19. Measured with immunoSEQ multiplex PCR; TCRdb has only the in-frame clones, and not every one. The table records under 200,000 clones, approximately 91% of them present only once. The sequenced material came from peripheral blood. The origin of the receptors is a man aged 65 to 79 with active or convalescent COVID-19. CDR3s include the opening cysteine and the closing phenylalanine or tryptophan. The D gene is left open where the match is weak. Expanded clones are given a class, and other clones once, few, many or no size at all.

CDR3aa	CDR3nt	j_gene	d_gene	abundance	v_gene
CASSPSPRQGEAFF	TGTGCCAGCAGTCCCTCCCCACGACAGGGCGAAGCTTTCTTT	TRBJ1-1	TRBD1	once	TRBV25-1
CASSVGGANNEQFF	TGTGCCAGCAGCGTTGGTGGGGCCAACAATGAGCAGTTCTTC	TRBJ2-1	NA	NA	TRBV9
CATSDLFGTEAFF	TGTGCCACCAGTGATTTGTTCGGGACTGAAGCTTTCTTT	TRBJ1-1	NA	NA	TRBV24-1
CASSQDRGTLQYF	TGCGCCAGCAGCCAAGATCGAGGAACTCTCCAGTATTTT	TRBJ2-3	NA	NA	TRBV4-3
CATSRAGGPLQPQHF	TGTGCCACCAGCAGAGCAGGGGGACCTTTGCAGCCCCAGCATTTT	TRBJ1-5	TRBD1	NA	TRBV15
CASRDRDYGYTF	TGTGCCTCCCGGGACAGAGACTATGGCTACACCTTC	TRBJ1-2	TRBD1	NA	TRBV30
CAISQKQGAEAFF	TGTGCCATCAGCCAGAAACAGGGGGCTGAAGCTTTCTTT	TRBJ1-1	TRBD1	NA	TRBV10-3
CAISTGQFTEAFF	TGTGCCATCAGTACGGGACAGTTCACTGAAGCTTTCTTT	TRBJ1-1	TRBD1	few	TRBV10-3
CASSLDRGRGQFF	TGCGCCAGCAGCTTGGACAGGGGGCGCGGGCAGTTCTTC	TRBJ2-1	TRBD1	NA	TRBV5-1
CASSLMTGNTEAFF	TGTGCCAGCAGCCTAATGACAGGGAACACTGAAGCTTTCTTT	TRBJ1-1	NA	NA	TRBV14
CASTGRVNTEAFF	TGTGCCAGCACGGGTCGAGTGAACACTGAAGCTTTCTTT	TRBJ1-1	NA	NA	TRBV6-1
CASSRGGRRLAKNIQYF	TGTGCCAGCTCACGGGGGGGGAGACGGTTGGCCAAAAACATTCAGTACTTC	TRBJ2-4	TRBD2	NA	TRBV18
CASSLEGGNNSPLHF	TGCGCCAGCAGCTTGGAAGGGGGCAATAATTCACCCCTCCACTTT	TRBJ1-6	TRBD1	NA	TRBV5-1
CASSSGPRYGYTF	TGTGCCAGCAGTTCCGGCCCTAGGTATGGCTACACCTTC	TRBJ1-2	NA	NA	TRBV27
CASSFRDRGYTEAFF	TGTGCCAGCAGCTTCCGGGACAGGGGGTACACTGAAGCTTTCTTT	TRBJ1-1	TRBD1	NA	TRBV7-2
CATSRDAGARYDEQFF	TGTGCCACCAGCAGAGATGCGGGGGCTAGATACGATGAGCAGTTCTTC	TRBJ2-1	NA	NA	TRBV15
CASSSTDRGNTEAFF	TGTGCCAGCAGTTCAACGGACAGGGGGAACACTGAAGCTTTCTTT	TRBJ1-1	TRBD1	NA	TRBV28
CASSTLGGSYNEQFF	TGTGCCAGTAGTACCCTGGGAGGGTCCTACAATGAGCAGTTCTTC	TRBJ2-1	TRBD2	NA	TRBV19
CTSSQGTSGSPYEQYF	TGCACCAGCAGCCAGGGAACTAGCGGTAGCCCCTACGAGCAGTACTTC	TRBJ2-7	NA	NA	TRBV1
CAKKTVTGELFF	TGTGCCAAGAAGACAGTCACCGGGGAGCTGTTTTTT	TRBJ2-2	NA	NA	TRBV7-9
CASSLPRGGGGDTQYF	TGTGCCAGTAGTCTCCCCCGCGGCGGGGGGGGTGATACGCAGTATTTT	TRBJ2-3	TRBD2	once	TRBV19
CATSDHAVIPSPNSPLHF	TGTGCCACCAGCGACCACGCGGTCATTCCGAGCCCTAATTCACCCCTCCACTTT	TRBJ1-6	NA	NA	TRBV15
CASSLEAVGGAPLHF	TGTGCCAGCAGCTTAGAAGCAGTAGGGGGTGCACCCCTCCACTTT	TRBJ1-6	NA	NA	TRBV7-2
CASSLLANTGELFF	TGTGCCAGCAGCCTCCTAGCGAACACCGGGGAGCTGTTTTTT	TRBJ2-2	NA	NA	TRBV3-1/TRBV3-2
CASSPGTDQETQYF	TGTGCCAGCAGCCCCGGGACAGACCAAGAGACCCAGTACTTC	TRBJ2-5	TRBD1	NA	TRBV11-2
CASSTGESYNEQFF	TGCGCCAGCAGCACCGGGGAATCCTACAATGAGCAGTTCTTC	TRBJ2-1	NA	NA	TRBV5-1
CASSWDRPYEQYF	TGTGCCAGCAGCTGGGACAGGCCCTACGAGCAGTACTTC	TRBJ2-7	TRBD1	NA	TRBV5-5
CASTLTRDTPRGYTF	TGTGCCAGCACTCTCACCCGGGACACCCCAAGAGGCTACACCTTC	TRBJ1-2	NA	NA	TRBV28
CASSSTGRGNQPQHF	TGTGCCAGCAGTTCGACAGGAAGGGGCAATCAGCCCCAGCATTTT	TRBJ1-5	NA	NA	TRBV28
CASSTGGKVPLHF	TGTGCCAGTAGTACCGGGGGGAAAGTACCCCTCCACTTT	TRBJ1-6	NA	NA	TRBV19
CSVTPGGGSTEAFF	TGCAGCGTTACCCCAGGGGGCGGCAGCACTGAAGCTTTCTTT	TRBJ1-1	TRBD1	NA	TRBV29-1
CASSLVARSGELFF	TGTGCCAGCAGTTTGGTCGCCAGGTCCGGGGAGCTGTTTTTT	TRBJ2-2	NA	NA	TRBV28
CASSNRGQDEQFF	TGTGCCAGTAGTAATCGAGGGCAGGATGAGCAGTTCTTC	TRBJ2-1	NA	NA	TRBV19
CASSLSSLINNTGELFF	TGTGCCAGCAGCCTGAGTTCGCTAATTAATAACACCGGGGAGCTGTTTTTT	TRBJ2-2	NA	NA	TRBV11-3
CSASLRTGMGAFF	TGCAGTGCTAGTCTTCGGACAGGGATGGGAGCTTTCTTT	TRBJ1-1	TRBD1	NA	TRBV20-1
CASRGPGLHRPSTQYF	TGCGCCAGCAGGGGTCCGGGACTCCATCGTCCGAGTACGCAGTATTTT	TRBJ2-3	NA	NA	TRBV4-1
CASSQSGLADQETQYF	TGTGCCAGCAGCCAAAGTGGTCTAGCGGACCAAGAGACCCAGTACTTC	TRBJ2-5	TRBD2	NA	TRBV3-1/TRBV3-2
CASSRGQGRNEQFF	TGCGCCAGCAGCCGGGGACAGGGACGAAATGAGCAGTTCTTC	TRBJ2-1	TRBD1	once	TRBV5-1
CASSPDAGIDEKLFF	TGCGCCAGCAGCCCAGACGCAGGGATCGATGAAAAACTGTTTTTT	TRBJ1-4	NA	once	TRBV5-1
CASSVAVDTEAFF	TGTGCCAGCAGCGTAGCGGTGGACACTGAAGCTTTCTTT	TRBJ1-1	NA	NA	TRBV9
CASSLSGGRTDTQYF	TGTGCCAGCAGCCTTAGCGGGGGGCGCACAGATACGCAGTATTTT	TRBJ2-3	TRBD2	few	TRBV7-9
CASLGQVNTGELFF	TGTGCCAGCCTTGGACAGGTGAACACCGGGGAGCTGTTTTTT	TRBJ2-2	TRBD1	NA	TRBV19
CASSYDRGGEQYF	TGTGCCAGCAGCTACGACAGGGGAGGCGAGCAGTACTTC	TRBJ2-7	TRBD1	NA	TRBV9
CASSLEDSSNQPQHF	TGTGCCAGCAGCCTGGAGGACAGTAGCAATCAGCCCCAGCATTTT	TRBJ1-5	NA	NA	TRBV7-2
CASSGGTINQPQHF	TGCGCCAGCAGTGGGGGGACAATCAATCAGCCCCAGCATTTT	TRBJ1-5	NA	once	TRBV10-2
CASSEQGGASGNTIYF	TGTGCCAGCAGTGAACAGGGCGGAGCCTCTGGAAACACCATATATTTT	TRBJ1-3	NA	NA	TRBV6-1
CASSQRSGGFYNGYTF	TGTGCCAGCAGCCAACGATCAGGGGGGTTTTATAATGGCTACACCTTC	TRBJ1-2	TRBD1	NA	TRBV3-1/TRBV3-2
CASSYVPGGSWETQYF	TGTGCCAGCAGTTACGTGCCAGGGGGCTCTTGGGAGACCCAGTACTTC	TRBJ2-5	TRBD1	NA	TRBV6-2/TRBV6-3